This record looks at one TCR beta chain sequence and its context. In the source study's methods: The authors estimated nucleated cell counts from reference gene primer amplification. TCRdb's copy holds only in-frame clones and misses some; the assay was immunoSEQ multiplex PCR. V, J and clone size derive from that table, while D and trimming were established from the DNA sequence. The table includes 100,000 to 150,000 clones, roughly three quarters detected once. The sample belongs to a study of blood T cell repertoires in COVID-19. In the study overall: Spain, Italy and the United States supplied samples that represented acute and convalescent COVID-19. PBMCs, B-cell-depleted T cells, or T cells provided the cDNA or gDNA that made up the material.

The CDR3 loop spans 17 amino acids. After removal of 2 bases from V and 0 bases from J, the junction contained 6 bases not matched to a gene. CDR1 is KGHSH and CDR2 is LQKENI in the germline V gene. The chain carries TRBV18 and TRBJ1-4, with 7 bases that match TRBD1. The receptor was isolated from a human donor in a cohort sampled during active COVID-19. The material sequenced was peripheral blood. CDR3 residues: CASSPTGTVATNEKLFF. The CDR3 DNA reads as TGTGCCAGCTCACCAACGGGGACAGTTGCAACTAATGAAAAACTGTTTTTT.